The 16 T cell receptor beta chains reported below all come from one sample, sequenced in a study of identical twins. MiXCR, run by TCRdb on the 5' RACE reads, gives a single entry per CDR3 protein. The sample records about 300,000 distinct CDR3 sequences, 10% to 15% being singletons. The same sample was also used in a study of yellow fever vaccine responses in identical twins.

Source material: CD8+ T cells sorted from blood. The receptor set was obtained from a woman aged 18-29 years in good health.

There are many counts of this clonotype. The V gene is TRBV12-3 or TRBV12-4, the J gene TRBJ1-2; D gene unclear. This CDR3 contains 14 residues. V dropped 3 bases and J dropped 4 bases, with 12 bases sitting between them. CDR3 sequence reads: CASSFGGSIYGYTF. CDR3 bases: TGTGCCAGCAGTTTTGGCGGGTCCATCTATGGCTACACCTTC.

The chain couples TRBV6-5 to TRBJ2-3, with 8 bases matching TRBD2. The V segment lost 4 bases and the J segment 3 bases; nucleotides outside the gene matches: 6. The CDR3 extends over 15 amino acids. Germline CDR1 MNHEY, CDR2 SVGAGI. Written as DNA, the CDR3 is TGTGCCAGCAGTTTAGCGGGGAGAGGAACAGATACGCAGTATTTT. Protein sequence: CASSLAGRGTDTQYF.

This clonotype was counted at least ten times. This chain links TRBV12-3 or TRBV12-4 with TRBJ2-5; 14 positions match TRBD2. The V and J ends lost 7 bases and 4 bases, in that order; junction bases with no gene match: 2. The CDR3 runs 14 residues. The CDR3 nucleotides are TGTGCCAGCACCGGGACTAGCGGGAGAGAGACCCAGTACTTC. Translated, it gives CASTGTSGRETQYF.

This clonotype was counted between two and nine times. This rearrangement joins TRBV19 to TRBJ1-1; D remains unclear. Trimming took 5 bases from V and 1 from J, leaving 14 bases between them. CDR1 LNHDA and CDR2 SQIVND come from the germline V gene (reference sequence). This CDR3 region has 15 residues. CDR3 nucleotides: TGTGCCAGTAGTCCCCGGGTCACGGGGAACACTGAAGCTTTCTTT. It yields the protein CASSPRVTGNTEAFF. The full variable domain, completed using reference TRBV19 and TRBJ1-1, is DGGITQSPKYLFRKEGQNVTLSCEQNLNHDAMYWYRQDPGQGLRLIYYSQIVNDFQKGDIAEGYSVSREKKESFPLTVTSAQKNPTAFYLCASSPRVTGNTEAFFGQGTRLTVV.

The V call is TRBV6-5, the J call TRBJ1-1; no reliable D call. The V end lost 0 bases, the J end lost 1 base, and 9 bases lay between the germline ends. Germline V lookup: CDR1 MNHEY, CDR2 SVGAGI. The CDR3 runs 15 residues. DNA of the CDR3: TGTGCCAGCAGTTACTCGACCAAATCGAACACTGAAGCTTTCTTT. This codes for CASSYSTKSNTEAFF.

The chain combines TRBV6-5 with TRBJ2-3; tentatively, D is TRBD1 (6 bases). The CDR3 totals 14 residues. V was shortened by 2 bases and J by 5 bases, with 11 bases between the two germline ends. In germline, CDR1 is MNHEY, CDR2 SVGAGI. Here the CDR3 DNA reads TGTGCCAGCAGTTACGCAGGGGCTCTAGATACGCAGTATTTT. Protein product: CASSYAGALDTQYF.

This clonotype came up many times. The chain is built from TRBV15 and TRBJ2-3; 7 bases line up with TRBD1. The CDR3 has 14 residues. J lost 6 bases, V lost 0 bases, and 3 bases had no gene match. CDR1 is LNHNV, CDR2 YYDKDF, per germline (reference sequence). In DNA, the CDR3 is TGTGCCACCAGCAGAGACCAACAGGGGGATACGCAGTATTTT. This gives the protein CATSRDQQGDTQYF.

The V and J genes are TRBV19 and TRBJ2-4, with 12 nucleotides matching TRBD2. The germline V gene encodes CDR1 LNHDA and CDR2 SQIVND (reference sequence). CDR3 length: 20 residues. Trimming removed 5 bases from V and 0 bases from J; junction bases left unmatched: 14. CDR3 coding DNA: TGTGCCAGTAGTCGGTCACTACTAGCGGGAGGACGGATAGCCAAAAACATTCAGTACTTC. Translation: CASSRSLLAGGRIAKNIQYF.

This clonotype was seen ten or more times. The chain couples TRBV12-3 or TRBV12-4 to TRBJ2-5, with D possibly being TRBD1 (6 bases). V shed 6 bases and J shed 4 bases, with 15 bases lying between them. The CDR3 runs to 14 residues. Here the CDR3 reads CASSPTGGLETQYF. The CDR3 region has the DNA TGTGCCAGCAGCCCGACAGGTGGTTTAGAGACCCAGTACTTC.

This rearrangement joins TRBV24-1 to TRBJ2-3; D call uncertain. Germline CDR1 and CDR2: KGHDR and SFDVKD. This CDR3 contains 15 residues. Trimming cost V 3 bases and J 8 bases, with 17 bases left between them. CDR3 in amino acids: CATSDPSRLGGTQYF. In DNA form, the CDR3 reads TGTGCCACCAGTGATCCCAGCCGCCTGGGCGGTACGCAGTATTTT.

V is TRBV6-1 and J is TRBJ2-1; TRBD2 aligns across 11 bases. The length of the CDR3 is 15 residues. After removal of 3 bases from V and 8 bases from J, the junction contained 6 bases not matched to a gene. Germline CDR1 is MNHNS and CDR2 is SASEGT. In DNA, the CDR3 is TGTGCCAGCAGTGATTGGCTAGCGGGAGGCTATGAGCAGTTCTTC. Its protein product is CASSDWLAGGYEQFF.

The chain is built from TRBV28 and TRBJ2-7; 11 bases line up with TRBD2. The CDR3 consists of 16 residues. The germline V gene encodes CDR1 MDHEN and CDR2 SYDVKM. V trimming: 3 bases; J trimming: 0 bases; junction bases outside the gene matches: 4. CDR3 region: CASSFQTSGSSYEQYF. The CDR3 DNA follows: TGTGCCAGCAGTTTCCAAACTAGCGGGAGCTCCTACGAGCAGTACTTC.

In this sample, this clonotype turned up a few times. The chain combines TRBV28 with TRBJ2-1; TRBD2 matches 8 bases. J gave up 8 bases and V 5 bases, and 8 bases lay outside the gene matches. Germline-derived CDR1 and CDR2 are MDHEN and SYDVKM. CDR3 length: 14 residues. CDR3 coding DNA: TGTGCCAGCAGTCCCGGGACTAGGGATGATGAGCAGTTCTTC. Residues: CASSPGTRDDEQFF.

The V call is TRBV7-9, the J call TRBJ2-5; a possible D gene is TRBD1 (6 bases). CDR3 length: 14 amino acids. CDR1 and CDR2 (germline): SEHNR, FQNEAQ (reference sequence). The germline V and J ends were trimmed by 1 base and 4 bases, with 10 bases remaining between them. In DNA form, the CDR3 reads TGTGCCAGCAGCTTAGGGGGGCCGTCAGAGACCCAGTACTTC. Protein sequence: CASSLGGPSETQYF.

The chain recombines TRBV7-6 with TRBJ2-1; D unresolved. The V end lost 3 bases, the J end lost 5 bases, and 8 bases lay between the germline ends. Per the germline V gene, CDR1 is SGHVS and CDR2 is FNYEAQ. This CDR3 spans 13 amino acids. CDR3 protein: CASSFGRDNEQFF. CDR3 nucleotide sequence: TGTGCCAGCAGCTTCGGACGGGACAATGAGCAGTTCTTC.

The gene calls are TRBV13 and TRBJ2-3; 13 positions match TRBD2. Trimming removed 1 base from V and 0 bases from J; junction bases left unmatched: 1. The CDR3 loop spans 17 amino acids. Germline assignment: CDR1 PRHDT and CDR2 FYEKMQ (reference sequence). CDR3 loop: CASSLEGLAGSTDTQYF. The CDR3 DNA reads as TGTGCCAGCAGCTTAGAGGGACTAGCGGGAAGCACAGATACGCAGTATTTT.